This is a list of T cell receptor beta chains from one sample in a study of shared clonotypes between healthy human individuals. The data were produced by immunoSEQ multiplex PCR, yet TCRdb's version contains in-frame clones alone and is incomplete. The sample consists of 400,000 to 600,000 clones, roughly 95% of them appearing once. Source material: naive CD4+ T cells sorted from blood. These receptors were collected from a woman in her twenties or thirties in good health. CDR3s include the opening cysteine and the closing phenylalanine or tryptophan. The D gene is left open where the match is weak. The size field is filled for only some rows; it gives once, few, many or a size class.

J: TRBJ1-4; V: TRBV30; D: TRBD1; size: .; DNA: TGTGCCTGGAGTGAGGGACAGTCAACTAATGAAAAACTGTTTTTT; CDR3: CAWSEGQSTNEKLFF
J: TRBJ2-2; V: TRBV7-3; D: .; size: .; DNA: TGTGCCAGCAGCTCTCGATCTCCACTATTAGGCGGGGAGCTGTTTTTT; CDR3: CASSSRSPLLGGELFF
J: TRBJ2-3; V: TRBV27; D: TRBD2; size: .; DNA: TGTGCCAGCAGTTTATCGAGACTAGCAACAGATACGCAGTATTTT; CDR3: CASSLSRLATDTQYF
J: TRBJ2-2; V: TRBV28; D: .; size: .; DNA: TGTGCCAGCAGTTTTCGGGACACCGGGGAGCTGTTTTTT; CDR3: CASSFRDTGELFF
J: TRBJ1-5; V: TRBV6-1; D: .; size: once; DNA: TGTGCCAGCAGTGAAGAGGCGTGGGGCAGGTTCAATCAGCCCCAGCATTTT; CDR3: CASSEEAWGRFNQPQHF
J: TRBJ2-1; V: TRBV5-4; D: TRBD2; size: .; DNA: TGTGCCAGCAGCCCGCCTCGCGGGAGCTACAATGAGCAGTTCTTC; CDR3: CASSPPRGSYNEQFF
J: TRBJ2-1; V: TRBV2; D: .; size: .; DNA: TGTGCCAGCAGTGACCGGACCATCAATGAGCAGTTCTTC; CDR3: CASSDRTINEQFF
J: TRBJ2-2; V: TRBV11-3; D: TRBD2; size: .; DNA: TGTGCCAGCAGCTTCGGGGCTAGCGGGACCGGGGAGCTGTTTTTT; CDR3: CASSFGASGTGELFF
J: TRBJ2-1; V: TRBV4-1; D: TRBD2; size: once; DNA: TGCGCCAGCAGCGTTCGACTAGCGGGAGTTTACAATGAGCAGTTCTTC; CDR3: CASSVRLAGVYNEQFF
J: TRBJ2-1; V: TRBV7-9; D: TRBD2; size: .; DNA: TGTGCCAGCAGCCACCTGGGACTAGCGGGAGCAACCTCCTACAATGAGCAGTTCTTC; CDR3: CASSHLGLAGATSYNEQFF
J: TRBJ1-5; V: TRBV6-5; D: .; size: .; DNA: TGTGCCAGCAGGGAAGGCGGATTGGATCAGCCCCAGCATTTT; CDR3: CASREGGLDQPQHF
J: TRBJ2-7; V: TRBV18; D: TRBD1; size: .; DNA: TGTGCCAGCTCACAACAGTATATTTCAGGACAGGGCGTGGACGAGCAGTACTTC; CDR3: CASSQQYISGQGVDEQYF
J: TRBJ2-1; V: TRBV11-3; D: TRBD1; size: .; DNA: TGTGCCAGCAGCTTAGAAGGTTCAGGGGGCTTCGGTGAGCAGTTCTTC; CDR3: CASSLEGSGGFGEQFF
J: TRBJ2-7; V: TRBV19; D: TRBD2; size: .; DNA: TGTGCCAGTAGTATCGGGGGACTAGCGGGACCGTCCTACGAGCAGTACTTC; CDR3: CASSIGGLAGPSYEQYF
J: TRBJ1-5; V: TRBV4-1; D: .; size: .; DNA: TGCGCCAGCAGTACCGAGGGGGGAGTTCAGCCCCAGCATTTT; CDR3: CASSTEGGVQPQHF
J: TRBJ2-2; V: TRBV6-4; D: TRBD1; size: .; DNA: TGTGCCAGCAGTGGACAGGGGAGCGGGGAGCTGTTTTTT; CDR3: CASSGQGSGELFF
J: TRBJ2-3; V: TRBV7-6; D: .; size: once; DNA: TGTGCCAGCGGTCCGGGTTTCACAGATACGCAGTATTTT; CDR3: CASGPGFTDTQYF
J: TRBJ2-1; V: TRBV7-9; D: .; size: .; DNA: TGTGCCAGCAGCTTAGTGGGTCGAGGTCCGTTCTTC; CDR3: CASSLVGRGPFF
J: TRBJ2-7; V: TRBV19; D: TRBD1; size: once; DNA: TGTGCCAGTAGTCCCACAGGGGGCCTCCGCTCCTACGAGCAGTACTTC; CDR3: CASSPTGGLRSYEQYF
J: TRBJ2-7; V: TRBV27; D: TRBD1; size: .; DNA: TGTGCCAGCACCCCGACAGGGGTGAAGTCCTACGAGCAGTACTTC; CDR3: CASTPTGVKSYEQYF
J: TRBJ2-1; V: TRBV4-1; D: TRBD2; size: .; DNA: TGCGCCAGCGGGATAGCGGGTGCAACCTTCTCCTACAATGAGCAGTTCTTC; CDR3: CASGIAGATFSYNEQFF
J: TRBJ2-7; V: TRBV2; D: .; size: .; DNA: TGTGCCAGCAGTGAAGTTGAGACAAGCTACGAGCAGTACTTC; CDR3: CASSEVETSYEQYF
J: TRBJ1-1; V: TRBV2; D: .; size: .; DNA: TGTGCCAGCAGGAAACCGGGAGGGACGTCGAACACTGAAGCTTTCTTT; CDR3: CASRKPGGTSNTEAFF
J: TRBJ2-5; V: TRBV7-3; D: .; size: .; DNA: TGTGCCAGCAGCCCTGGTTGGGGAGGAGAGACCCAGTACTTC; CDR3: CASSPGWGGETQYF